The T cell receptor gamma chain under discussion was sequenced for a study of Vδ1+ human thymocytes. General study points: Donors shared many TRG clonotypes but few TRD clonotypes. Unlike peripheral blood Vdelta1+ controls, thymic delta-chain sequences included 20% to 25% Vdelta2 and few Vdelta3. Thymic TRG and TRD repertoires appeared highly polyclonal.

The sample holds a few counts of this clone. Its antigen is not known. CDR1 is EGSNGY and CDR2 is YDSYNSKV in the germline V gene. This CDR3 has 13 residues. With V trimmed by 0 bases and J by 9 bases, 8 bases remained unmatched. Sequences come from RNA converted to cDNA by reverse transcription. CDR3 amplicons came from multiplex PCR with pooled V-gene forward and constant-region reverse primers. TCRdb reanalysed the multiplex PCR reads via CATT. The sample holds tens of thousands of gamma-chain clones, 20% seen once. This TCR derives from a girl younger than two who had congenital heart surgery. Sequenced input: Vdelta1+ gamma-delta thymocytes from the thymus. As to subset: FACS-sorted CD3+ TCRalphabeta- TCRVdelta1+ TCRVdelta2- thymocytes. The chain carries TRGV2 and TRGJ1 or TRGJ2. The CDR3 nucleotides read TGTGCCACCTGGGACGGGCGGGGTAGTAAGAAACTCTTT. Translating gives CATWDGRGSKKLF.